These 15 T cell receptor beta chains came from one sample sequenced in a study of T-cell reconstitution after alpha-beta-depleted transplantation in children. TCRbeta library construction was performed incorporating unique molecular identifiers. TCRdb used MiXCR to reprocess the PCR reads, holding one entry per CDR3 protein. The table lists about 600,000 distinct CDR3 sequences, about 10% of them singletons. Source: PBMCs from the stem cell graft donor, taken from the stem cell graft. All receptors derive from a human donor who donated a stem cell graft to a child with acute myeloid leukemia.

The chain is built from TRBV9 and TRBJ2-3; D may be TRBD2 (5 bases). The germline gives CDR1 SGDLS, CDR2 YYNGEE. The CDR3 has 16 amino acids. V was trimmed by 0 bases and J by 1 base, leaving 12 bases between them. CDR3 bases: TGTGCCAGCAGCGTAGATCGCGGGCAGCGCACAGATACGCAGTATTTT. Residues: CASSVDRGQRTDTQYF.

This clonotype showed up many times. The CDR3 loop reads CASKREGGTDTQYF. The CDR3 region has the DNA TGTGCCAGCAAAAGGGAGGGCGGCACAGATACGCAGTATTTT. J is TRBJ2-3 and V is TRBV6-5, with 7 positions matching TRBD2. CDR1 MNHEY and CDR2 SVGAGI come from the germline V gene. J was trimmed by 1 base and V by 7 bases; bases with no gene match: 5. The CDR3 sequence is 14 residues long.

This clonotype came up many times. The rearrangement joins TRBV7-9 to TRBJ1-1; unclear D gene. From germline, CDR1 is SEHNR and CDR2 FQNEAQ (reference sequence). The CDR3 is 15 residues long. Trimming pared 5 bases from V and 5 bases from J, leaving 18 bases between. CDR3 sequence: CASSPLTGRRTEAFF. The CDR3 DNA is TGTGCCAGCAGCCCCCTGACGGGCAGGAGGACTGAAGCTTTCTTT.

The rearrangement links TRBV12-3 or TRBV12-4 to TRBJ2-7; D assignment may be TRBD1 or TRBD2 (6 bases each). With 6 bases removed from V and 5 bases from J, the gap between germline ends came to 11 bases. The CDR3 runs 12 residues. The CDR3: CASSPGADEQYF. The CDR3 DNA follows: TGTGCCAGCAGCCCGGGGGCCGACGAGCAGTACTTC.

For the CDR3, the DNA is TGTGCCAGCAGCTTCTCAGAGTACACCTACAATGAGCAGTTCTTC. Its protein product is CASSFSEYTYNEQFF. The chain couples TRBV7-9 to TRBJ2-1; D is ambiguous. Germline loops: CDR1 SEHNR, CDR2 FQNEAQ (reference sequence). V was pared by 3 bases and J by 2 bases, with 11 bases between. The CDR3 contains 15 residues.

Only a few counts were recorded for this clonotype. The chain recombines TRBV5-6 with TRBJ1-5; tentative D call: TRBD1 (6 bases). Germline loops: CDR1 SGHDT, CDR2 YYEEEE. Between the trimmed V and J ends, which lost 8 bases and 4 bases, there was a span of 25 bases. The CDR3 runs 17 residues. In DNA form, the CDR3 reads TGTGCCAGTAAGCTTGTAGAGGGGGGCGGAAGAAATCAGCCCCAGCATTTT. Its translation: CASKLVEGGGRNQPQHF.

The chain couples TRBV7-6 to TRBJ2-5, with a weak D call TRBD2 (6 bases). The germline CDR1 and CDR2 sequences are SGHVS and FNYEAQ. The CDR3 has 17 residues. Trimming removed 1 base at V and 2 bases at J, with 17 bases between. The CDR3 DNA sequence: TGTGCCAGCAGCTTAGAGTGGCCATCCCGGGGGCAAGAGACCCAGTACTTC. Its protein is CASSLEWPSRGQETQYF. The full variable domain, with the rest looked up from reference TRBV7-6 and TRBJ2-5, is GAGVSQSPRYKVTKRGQDVALRCDPISGHVSLYWYRQALGQGPEFLTYFNYEAQQDKSGLPNDRFSAERPEGSISTLTIQRTEQRDSAMYRCASSLEWPSRGQETQYFGPGTRLLVL.

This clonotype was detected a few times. As DNA, the CDR3 is TGTGCCAGCAGCCAAACAGGGGTGAACACTGAAGCTTTCTTT. This translates into CASSQTGVNTEAFF. The rearrangement uses TRBV6-2 or TRBV6-3 and TRBJ1-1, with 7 bases identical to TRBD1. Germline V lookup: CDR1 MNHEY, CDR2 SVGEGT. The CDR3 is 14 amino acids. V trimming: 6 bases; J trimming: 0 bases; junction bases outside the gene matches: 4.

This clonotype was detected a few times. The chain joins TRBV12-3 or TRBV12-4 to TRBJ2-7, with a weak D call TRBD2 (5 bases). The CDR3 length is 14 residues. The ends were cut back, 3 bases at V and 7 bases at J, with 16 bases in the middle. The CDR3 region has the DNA TGTGCCAGCAGTTTCGGGTCCGACTCGGGGGAGCAGTACTTC. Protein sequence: CASSFGSDSGEQYF.

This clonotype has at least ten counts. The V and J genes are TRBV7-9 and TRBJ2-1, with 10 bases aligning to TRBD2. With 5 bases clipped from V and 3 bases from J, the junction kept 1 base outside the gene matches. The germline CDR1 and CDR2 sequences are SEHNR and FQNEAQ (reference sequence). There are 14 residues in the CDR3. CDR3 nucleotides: TGTGCCAGCAGCGGGACTAGCGACTACAATGAGCAGTTCTTC. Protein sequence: CASSGTSDYNEQFF.

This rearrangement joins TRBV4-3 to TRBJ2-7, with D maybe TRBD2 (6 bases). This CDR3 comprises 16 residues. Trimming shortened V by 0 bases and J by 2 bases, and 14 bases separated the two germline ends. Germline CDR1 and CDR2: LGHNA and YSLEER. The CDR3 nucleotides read TGCGCCAGCAGCCAAGATTCGGGGACTGATACCTACGAGCAGTACTTC. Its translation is CASSQDSGTDTYEQYF.

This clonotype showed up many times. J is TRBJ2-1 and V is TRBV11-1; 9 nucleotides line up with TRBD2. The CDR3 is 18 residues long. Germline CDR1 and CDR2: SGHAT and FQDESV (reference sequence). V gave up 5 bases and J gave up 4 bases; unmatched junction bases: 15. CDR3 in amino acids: CASSLPPRLAGKYNEQFF. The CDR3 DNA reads TGTGCCAGCAGCCTCCCTCCTCGCCTAGCGGGGAAATACAATGAGCAGTTCTTC.

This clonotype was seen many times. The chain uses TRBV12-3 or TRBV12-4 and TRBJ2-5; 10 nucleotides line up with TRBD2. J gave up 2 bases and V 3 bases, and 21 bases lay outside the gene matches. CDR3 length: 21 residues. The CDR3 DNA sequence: TGTGCCAGCAGTTTCCTCCACAGGGCTAGCGGGAGAAAGGACGTTCAAGAGACCCAGTACTTC. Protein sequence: CASSFLHRASGRKDVQETQYF.

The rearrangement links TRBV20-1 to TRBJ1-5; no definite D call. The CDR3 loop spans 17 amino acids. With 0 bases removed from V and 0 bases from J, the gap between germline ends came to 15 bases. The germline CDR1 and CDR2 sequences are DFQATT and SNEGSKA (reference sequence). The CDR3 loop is CSARDRAGINSNQPQHF. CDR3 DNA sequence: TGCAGTGCTAGAGATCGGGCAGGAATTAATAGCAATCAGCCCCAGCATTTT.

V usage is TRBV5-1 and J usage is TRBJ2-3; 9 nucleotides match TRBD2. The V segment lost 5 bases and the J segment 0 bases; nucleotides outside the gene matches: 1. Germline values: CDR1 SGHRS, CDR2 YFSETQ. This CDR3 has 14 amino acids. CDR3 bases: TGCGCCAGCAGGACTAGCGGCAGCACAGATACGCAGTATTTT. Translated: CASRTSGSTDTQYF.